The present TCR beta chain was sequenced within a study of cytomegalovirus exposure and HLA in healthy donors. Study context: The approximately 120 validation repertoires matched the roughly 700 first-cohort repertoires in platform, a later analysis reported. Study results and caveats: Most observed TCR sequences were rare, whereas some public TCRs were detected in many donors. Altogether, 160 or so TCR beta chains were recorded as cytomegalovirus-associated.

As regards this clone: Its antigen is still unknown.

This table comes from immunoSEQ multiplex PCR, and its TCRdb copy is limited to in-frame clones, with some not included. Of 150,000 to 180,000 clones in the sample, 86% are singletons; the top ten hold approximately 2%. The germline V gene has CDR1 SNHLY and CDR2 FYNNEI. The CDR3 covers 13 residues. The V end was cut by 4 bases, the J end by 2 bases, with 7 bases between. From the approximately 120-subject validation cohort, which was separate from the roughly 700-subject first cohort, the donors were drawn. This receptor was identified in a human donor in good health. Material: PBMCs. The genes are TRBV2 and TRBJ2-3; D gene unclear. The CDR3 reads CASSATLTDTQYF. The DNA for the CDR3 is TGTGCCAGCAGTGCTACCCTCACAGATACGCAGTATTTT.